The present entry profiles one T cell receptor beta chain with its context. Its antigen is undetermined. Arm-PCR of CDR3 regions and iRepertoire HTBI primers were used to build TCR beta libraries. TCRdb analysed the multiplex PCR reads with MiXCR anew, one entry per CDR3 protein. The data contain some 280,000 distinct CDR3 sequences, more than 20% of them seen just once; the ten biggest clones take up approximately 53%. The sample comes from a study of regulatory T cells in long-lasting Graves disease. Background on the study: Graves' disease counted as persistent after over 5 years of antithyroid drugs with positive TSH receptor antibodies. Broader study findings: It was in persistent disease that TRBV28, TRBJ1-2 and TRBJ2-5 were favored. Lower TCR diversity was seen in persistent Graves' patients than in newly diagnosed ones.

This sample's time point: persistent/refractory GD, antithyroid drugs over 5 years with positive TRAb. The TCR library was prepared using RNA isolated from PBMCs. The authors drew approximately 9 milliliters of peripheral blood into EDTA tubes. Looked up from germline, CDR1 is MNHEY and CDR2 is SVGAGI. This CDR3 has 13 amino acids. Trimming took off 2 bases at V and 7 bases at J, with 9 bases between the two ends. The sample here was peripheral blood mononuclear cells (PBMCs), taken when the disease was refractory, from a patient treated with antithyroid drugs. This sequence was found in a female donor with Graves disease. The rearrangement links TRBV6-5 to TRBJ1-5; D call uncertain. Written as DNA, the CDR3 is TGTGCCAGCAGTTACGGCCCGGGCCAGCCCCAGCATTTT. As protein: CASSYGPGQPQHF.